This entry lists 6 T cell receptor beta chains sequenced from one sample in a study of blood T cell repertoires in COVID-19. Only in-frame clones appear in the TCRdb table, and some are missing; sequencing was by immunoSEQ multiplex PCR. The profile shows 110,000 or so clones, around 85% of them singletons. Sequencing input: peripheral blood. These receptors all stem from an older woman with COVID-19, enrolled during active disease.

A note on this clone: Other DNA sequences within the sample encode an identical CDR3. V and J are TRBV7-8 and TRBJ1-1; D is uncertain. This CDR3 is 13 amino acids long. V was shortened by 5 bases and J by 0 bases, with 7 bases between the two germline ends. The germline gives CDR1 SGHVS, CDR2 FQNEAQ. The CDR3 here is CASSTQMNTEAFF. The CDR3 DNA sequence: TGTGCCAGCAGCACGCAGATGAACACTGAAGCTTTCTTT.

About this clone: This CDR3 is also generated by other DNA sequences in the sample. J is TRBJ1-1 and V is TRBV5-1; D uncertain. This CDR3 has 13 residues. Germline loops: CDR1 SGHRS, CDR2 YFSETQ. V shed 4 bases and J shed 1 base, with 8 bases lying between them. The CDR3 nucleotides are TGCGCCAGCAGCCCGAGTGGGAACACTGAAGCTTTCTTT. Protein: CASSPSGNTEAFF.

This rearrangement joins TRBV7-9 to TRBJ2-7; the D is unclear. V was shortened by 4 bases and J by 4 bases, with 5 bases between the two germline ends. CDR1 and CDR2 from the germline V gene are SEHNR and FQNEAQ (reference sequence). This CDR3 spans 11 amino acids. DNA of the CDR3: TGTGCCAGCAGCTCCCCGTACGAGCAGTACTTC. Its translation is CASSSPYEQYF.

This rearrangement joins TRBV5-1 to TRBJ1-1; D is possibly TRBD1 (5 bases). CDR1 is SGHRS and CDR2 is YFSETQ in the germline V gene. The germline V and J ends were trimmed by 8 bases and 0 bases, with 11 bases remaining between them. This CDR3 has 13 residues. The CDR3 nucleotides read TGCGCCAGTCAAACGGGGGTGAACACTGAAGCTTTCTTT. Encoded protein: CASQTGVNTEAFF.

The chain has TRBV6-1 and TRBJ2-3, with 14 nucleotides matching TRBD2. The V and J ends lost 4 bases and 6 bases, in that order; junction bases with no gene match: 6. Germline V gives CDR1 MNHNS, CDR2 SASEGT. The CDR3 runs to 16 residues. The CDR3 nucleotides are TGTGCCAGCAGTGCCTTGACTAGCGGGGGGGAGGATACGCAGTATTTT. Translating it yields CASSALTSGGEDTQYF.

The rearrangement uses TRBV7-3 and TRBJ2-3; 7 bases match TRBD1. The germline gives CDR1 SGHTA, CDR2 FQGTGA. This CDR3 spans 14 amino acids. The J segment lost 5 bases and the V segment lost 6 bases, leaving 8 bases of the junction unmatched. The CDR3 sequence is CASRQGGSGDTQYF. The CDR3 coding sequence is TGTGCCAGCAGACAAGGGGGCTCTGGAGATACGCAGTATTTT. Looking up the rest from reference TRBV7-3 and TRBJ2-3 gives the full variable domain: GAGVSQTPSNKVTEKGKYVELRCDPISGHTALYWYRQSLGQGPEFLIYFQGTGAADDSGLPNDRFFAVRPEGSVSTLKIQRTERGDSAVYLCASRQGGSGDTQYFGPGTRLTVL.